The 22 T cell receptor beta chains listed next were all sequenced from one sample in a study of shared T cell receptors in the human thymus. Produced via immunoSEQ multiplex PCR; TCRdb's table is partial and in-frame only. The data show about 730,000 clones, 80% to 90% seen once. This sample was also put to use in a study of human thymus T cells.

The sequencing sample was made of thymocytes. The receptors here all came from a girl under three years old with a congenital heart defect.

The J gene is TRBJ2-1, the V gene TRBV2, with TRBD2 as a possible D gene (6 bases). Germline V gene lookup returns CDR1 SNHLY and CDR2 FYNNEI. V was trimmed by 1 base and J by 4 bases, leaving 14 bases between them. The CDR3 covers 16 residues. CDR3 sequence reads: CASSEEDYKDYNEQFF. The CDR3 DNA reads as TGTGCCAGCAGTGAAGAGGACTACAAGGATTACAATGAGCAGTTCTTC.

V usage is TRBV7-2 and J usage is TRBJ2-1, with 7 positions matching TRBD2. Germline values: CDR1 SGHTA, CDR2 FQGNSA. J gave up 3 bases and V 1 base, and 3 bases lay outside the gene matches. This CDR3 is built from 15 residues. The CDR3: CASSLEASGYNEQFF. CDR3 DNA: TGTGCCAGCAGCTTAGAGGCTAGCGGCTACAATGAGCAGTTCTTC.

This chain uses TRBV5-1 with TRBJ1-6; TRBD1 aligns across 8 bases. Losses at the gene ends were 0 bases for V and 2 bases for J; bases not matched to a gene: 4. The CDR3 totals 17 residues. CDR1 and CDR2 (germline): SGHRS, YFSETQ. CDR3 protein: CASSLGQGRPYNSPLHF. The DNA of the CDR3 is TGCGCCAGCAGCTTGGGACAGGGGAGGCCCTATAATTCACCCCTCCACTTT.

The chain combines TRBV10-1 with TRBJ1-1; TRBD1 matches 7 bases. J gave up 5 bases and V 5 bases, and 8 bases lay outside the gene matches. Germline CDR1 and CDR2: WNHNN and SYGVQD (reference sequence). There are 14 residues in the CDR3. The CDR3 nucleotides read TGCGCCAGCAGTCCGAAAGGGGGCCGGACTGAAGCTTTCTTT. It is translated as CASSPKGGRTEAFF.

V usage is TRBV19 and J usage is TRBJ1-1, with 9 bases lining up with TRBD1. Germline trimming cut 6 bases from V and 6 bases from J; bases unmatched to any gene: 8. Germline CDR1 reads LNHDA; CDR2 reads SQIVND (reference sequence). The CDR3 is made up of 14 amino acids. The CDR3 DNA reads TGTGCCAGTAGGCCGGGACAGGGTAGGGCTGAAGCTTTCTTT. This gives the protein CASRPGQGRAEAFF.

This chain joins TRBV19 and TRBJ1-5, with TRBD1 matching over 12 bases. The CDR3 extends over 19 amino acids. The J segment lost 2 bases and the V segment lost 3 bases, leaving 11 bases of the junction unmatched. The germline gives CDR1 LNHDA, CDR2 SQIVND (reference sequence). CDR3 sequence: CASSILPGTGGGCNQPQHF. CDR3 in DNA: TGTGCCAGTAGTATCCTTCCCGGGACAGGGGGCGGATGCAATCAGCCCCAGCATTTT.

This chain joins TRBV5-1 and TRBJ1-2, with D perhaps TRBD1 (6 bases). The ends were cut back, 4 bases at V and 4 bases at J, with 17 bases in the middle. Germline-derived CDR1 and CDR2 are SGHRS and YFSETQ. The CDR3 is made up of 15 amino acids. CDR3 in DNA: TGCGCCAGCAGCCCGGACAGAGAGAGGTGCTATGGCTACACCTTC. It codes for CASSPDRERCYGYTF. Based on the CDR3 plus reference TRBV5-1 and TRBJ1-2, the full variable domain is KAGVTQTPRYLIKTRGQQVTLSCSPISGHRSVSWYQQTPGQGLQFLFEYFSETQRNKGNFPGRFSGRQFSNSRSEMNVSTLELGDSALYLCASSPDRERCYGYTFGSGTRLTVV.

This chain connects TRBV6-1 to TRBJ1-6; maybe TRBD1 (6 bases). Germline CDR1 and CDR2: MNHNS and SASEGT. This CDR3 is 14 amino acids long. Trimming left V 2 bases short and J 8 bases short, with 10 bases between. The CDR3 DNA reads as TGTGCCAGCAGTGAATATGGGGGCGATTCACCCCTCCACTTT. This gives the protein CASSEYGGDSPLHF.

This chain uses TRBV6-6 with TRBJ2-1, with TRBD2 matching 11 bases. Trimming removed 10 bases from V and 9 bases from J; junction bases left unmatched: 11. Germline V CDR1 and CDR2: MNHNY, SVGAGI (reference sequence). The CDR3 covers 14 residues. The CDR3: CANIAGGLGTEQFF. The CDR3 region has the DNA TGTGCCAACATAGCGGGGGGGCTAGGCACTGAGCAGTTCTTC.

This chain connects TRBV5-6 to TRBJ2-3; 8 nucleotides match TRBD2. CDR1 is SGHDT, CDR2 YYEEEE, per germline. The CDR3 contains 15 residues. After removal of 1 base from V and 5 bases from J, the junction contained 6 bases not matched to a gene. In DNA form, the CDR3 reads TGTGCCAGCAGCTTGCACGGGGGGGCCGGAGATACGCAGTATTTT. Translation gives CASSLHGGAGDTQYF.

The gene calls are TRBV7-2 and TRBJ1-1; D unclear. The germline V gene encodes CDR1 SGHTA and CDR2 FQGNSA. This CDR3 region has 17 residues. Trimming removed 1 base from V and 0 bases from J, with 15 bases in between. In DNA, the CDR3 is TGTGCCAGCAGCTTAGTGTTAAGGGAGGGATTGAACACTGAAGCTTTCTTT. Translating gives CASSLVLREGLNTEAFF. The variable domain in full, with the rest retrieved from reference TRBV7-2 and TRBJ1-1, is GAGVSQSPSNKVTEKGKDVELRCDPISGHTALYWYRQSLGQGLEFLIYFQGNSAPDKSGLPSDRFSAERTGGSVSTLTIQRTQQEDSAVYLCASSLVLREGLNTEAFFGQGTRLTVV.

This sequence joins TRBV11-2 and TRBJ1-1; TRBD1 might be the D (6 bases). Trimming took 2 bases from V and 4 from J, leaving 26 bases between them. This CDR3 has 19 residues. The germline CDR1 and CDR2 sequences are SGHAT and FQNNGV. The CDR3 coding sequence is TGTGCCAGCAGCTTATCCCTCACGGACAGATTTAGAGGAGGCACTGAAGCTTTCTTT. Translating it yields CASSLSLTDRFRGGTEAFF.

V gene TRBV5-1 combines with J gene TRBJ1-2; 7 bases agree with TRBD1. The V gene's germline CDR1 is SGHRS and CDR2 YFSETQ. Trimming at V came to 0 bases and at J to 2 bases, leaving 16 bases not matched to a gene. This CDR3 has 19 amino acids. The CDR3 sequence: CASSLGGTYLRGHNYGYTF. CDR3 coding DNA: TGCGCCAGCAGCTTGGGCGGCACCTACCTGAGGGGGCACAACTATGGCTACACCTTC.

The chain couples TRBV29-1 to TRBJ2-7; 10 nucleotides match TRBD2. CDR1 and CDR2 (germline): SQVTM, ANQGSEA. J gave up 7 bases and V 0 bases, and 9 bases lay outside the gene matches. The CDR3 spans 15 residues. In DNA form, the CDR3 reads TGCAGCGTTGAAGACCCTATAGCGGGGGGCCTTGAGCAGTACTTC. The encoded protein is CSVEDPIAGGLEQYF.

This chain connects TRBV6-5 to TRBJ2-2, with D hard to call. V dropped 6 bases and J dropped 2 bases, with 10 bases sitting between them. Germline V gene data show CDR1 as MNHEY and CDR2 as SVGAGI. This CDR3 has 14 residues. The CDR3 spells CASRAHINTGELFF. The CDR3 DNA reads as TGTGCCAGCAGGGCACACATAAACACCGGGGAGCTGTTTTTT.

The CDR3 DNA reads TGCGCCAGCAGCCCGCACCGGGACAGGGCGTCCGGGGAGCTGTTTTTT. Translated: CASSPHRDRASGELFF. This rearrangement joins TRBV4-3 to TRBJ2-2, with TRBD1 matching over 9 bases. Germline CDR1 is LGHNA and CDR2 is YSLEER. V trimming: 4 bases; J trimming: 6 bases; junction bases outside the gene matches: 9. This CDR3 region has 16 residues.

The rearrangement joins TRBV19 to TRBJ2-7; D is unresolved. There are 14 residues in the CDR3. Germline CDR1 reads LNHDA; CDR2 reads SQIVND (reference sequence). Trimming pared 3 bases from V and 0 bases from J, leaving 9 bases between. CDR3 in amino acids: CASSIYTDSYEQYF. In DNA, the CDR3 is TGTGCCAGTAGTATTTATACAGACTCCTACGAGCAGTACTTC.

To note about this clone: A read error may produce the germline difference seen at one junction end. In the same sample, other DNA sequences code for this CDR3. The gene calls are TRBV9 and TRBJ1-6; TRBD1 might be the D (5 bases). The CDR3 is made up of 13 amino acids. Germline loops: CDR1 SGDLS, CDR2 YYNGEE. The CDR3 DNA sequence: TGTGCCAGCGGGGACTGGGATAATTCCCCCCTCCACTTT. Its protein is CASGDWDNSPLHF.

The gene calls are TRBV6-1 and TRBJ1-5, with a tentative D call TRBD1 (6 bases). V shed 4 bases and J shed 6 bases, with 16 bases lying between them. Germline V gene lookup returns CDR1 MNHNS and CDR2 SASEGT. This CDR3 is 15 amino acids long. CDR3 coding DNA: TGTGCCAGCAGTGTTCCGACAGGAAGGGGTCAGCCCCAGCATTTT. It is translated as CASSVPTGRGQPQHF.

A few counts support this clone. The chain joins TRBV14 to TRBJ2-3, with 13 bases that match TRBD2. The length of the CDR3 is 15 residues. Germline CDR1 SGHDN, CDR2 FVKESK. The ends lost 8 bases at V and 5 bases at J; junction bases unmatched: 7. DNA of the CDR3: TGTGCCAGCTCAGGACTAGCGGGGGATGAAGATACGCAGTATTTT. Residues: CASSGLAGDEDTQYF.

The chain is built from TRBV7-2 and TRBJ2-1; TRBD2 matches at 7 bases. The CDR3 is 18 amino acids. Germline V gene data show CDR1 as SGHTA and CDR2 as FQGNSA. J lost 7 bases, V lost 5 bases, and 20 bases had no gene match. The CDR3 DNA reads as TGTGCCAGCAGCGTCTCCCGGGACCCCGGGAGGCTAGATAATGAGCAGTTCTTC. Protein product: CASSVSRDPGRLDNEQFF.

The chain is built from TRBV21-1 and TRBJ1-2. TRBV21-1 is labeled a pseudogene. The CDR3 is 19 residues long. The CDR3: CASSKGIYKIPKINYGYTF. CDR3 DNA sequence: TGTGCCAGCAGCAAAGGAATCTATAAAATACCCAAGATAAACTATGGCTACACCTTC.